The 2 T cell receptor beta chains below all came from one sample that was sequenced in a study of early T cells in non-severe SARS-CoV-2 infection. TCRdb recomputed calls from the 5' RACE reads with MiXCR, one row per CDR3 protein. This repertoire shows tens of thousands of distinct CDR3 sequences, around 13% found once; its top ten account for approximately 6.5%. The sequenced material came from whole blood. The source of these receptors is an adult who was a healthcare worker with PCR-confirmed SARS-CoV-2 infection or an uninfected control (not recorded which).

This chain links TRBV5-1 with TRBJ1-1; D unresolved. The CDR3 extends over 14 amino acids. Germline CDR1 is SGHRS and CDR2 is YFSETQ. The germline V and J ends were trimmed by 0 bases and 6 bases, with 12 bases remaining between them. The CDR3 region has the DNA TGCGCCAGCAGCTTGGATGCGGGGAAGGCTGAAGCTTTCTTT. This sequence encodes CASSLDAGKAEAFF.

This clonotype has ten or more counts. The chain recombines TRBV5-1 with TRBJ1-5; 8 bases align to TRBD1. The CDR3 contains 14 residues. V lost 3 bases to trimming and J lost 3 bases; unmatched junction nucleotides: 2. Germline V gives CDR1 SGHRS, CDR2 YFSETQ. CDR3 sequence (DNA): TGCGCCAGCAGCTCGGGACAGGACAATCAGCCCCAGCATTTT. Amino acids: CASSSGQDNQPQHF.